This is a list of T cell receptor beta chains from one sample in a study of blood T cell repertoires in COVID-19. Clones were sequenced by immunoSEQ multiplex PCR, and TCRdb holds only the in-frame ones, with some missing. The sample gives around 70,000 clones, around four fifths of which show up once; more than 9.5% is in the top ten. Sample: peripheral blood. These receptors were taken from a human donor in a cohort sampled during active COVID-19. The CDR3 runs from the conserved cysteine through the conserved F or W. A D gene is named only where the DNA matches it firmly. Expanded clones get a size class; other rows say once, few or many, or leave the size out.

j_gene | d_gene | abundance | v_gene | CDR3aa | CDR3nt
TRBJ1-5 | NA | NA | TRBV28 | CASLTEGYSNQPQHF | TGTGCCAGCCTTACGGAGGGGTATAGCAATCAGCCCCAGCATTTT
TRBJ2-1 | TRBD2 | NA | TRBV28 | CATTLTSESYNEQFF | TGTGCCACCACCTTGACTAGCGAGTCCTACAATGAGCAGTTCTTC
TRBJ2-5 | NA | NA | TRBV18 | CASSTNSGPAETQYF | TGTGCCAGCTCAACCAATTCCGGTCCTGCGGAGACCCAGTACTTC
TRBJ2-5 | NA | few | TRBV9 | CASSVAGETQYF | TGTGCCAGCAGCGTAGCGGGGGAGACCCAGTACTTC
TRBJ2-7 | NA | NA | TRBV28 | CASSFGQTKQYF | TGTGCCAGCAGTTTTGGACAGACCAAGCAGTACTTC
TRBJ2-5 | NA | NA | TRBV28 | CASSSIGAEVQETQYF | TGTGCCAGCAGTTCTATAGGTGCGGAAGTCCAAGAGACCCAGTACTTC
TRBJ1-4 | NA | NA | TRBV27 | CASSSTSGSNIGKLFF | TGTGCCAGCAGTTCCACGTCAGGGTCGAATATTGGAAAACTGTTTTTT
TRBJ2-7 | NA | NA | TRBV20-1 | CSASSEIGGEQYF | TGCAGTGCCAGTAGTGAGATCGGCGGCGAGCAGTACTTC
TRBJ2-5 | TRBD2 | NA | TRBV3-1/TRBV3-2 | CASSPAGTYQETQYF | TGTGCCAGCAGCCCAGCGGGGACGTACCAAGAGACCCAGTACTTC
TRBJ1-1 | NA | few | TRBV6-5 | CASSYSELNTEAFF | TGTGCCAGCAGTTACTCCGAGTTGAACACTGAAGCTTTCTTT
TRBJ1-4 | NA | NA | TRBV6-6 | CAVGGTTNEKLFF | TGTGCAGTCGGGGGTACAACTAATGAAAAACTGTTTTTT
TRBJ2-7 | NA | NA | TRBV4-1 | CASSQESGFSSYEQYF | TGCGCCAGCAGCCAAGAGAGCGGGTTTAGCTCCTACGAGCAGTACTTC
TRBJ1-5 | NA | once | TRBV7-9 | CASSSMTGPQHF | TGTGCCAGCAGCTCTATGACTGGGCCCCAGCATTTT
TRBJ2-2 | NA | NA | TRBV7-2 | CASSPHSTGELFF | TGTGCCAGCAGCCCCCATAGCACCGGGGAGCTGTTTTTT
TRBJ2-5 | NA | NA | TRBV27 | CASSFSGPETQYF | TGTGCCAGCAGTTTTTCAGGGCCAGAGACCCAGTACTTC
TRBJ1-6 | TRBD1 | NA | TRBV9 | CASSPGTGGNSPLHF | TGTGCCAGCAGCCCCGGGACAGGGGGTAATTCACCCCTCCACTTT
TRBJ1-1 | NA | NA | TRBV28 | CASSLRHYRGGTEAFF | TGTGCCAGCAGTTTGAGACATTACCGAGGAGGAACTGAAGCTTTCTTT
TRBJ2-5 | TRBD1 | NA | TRBV7-9 | CASSSRDRGLQETQYF | TGTGCCAGCAGCAGCAGGGACAGGGGCCTCCAAGAGACCCAGTACTTC
TRBJ2-7 | NA | once | TRBV7-9 | CASSLAAGEWVEQYF | TGTGCCAGCAGCTTAGCGGCAGGGGAATGGGTCGAGCAGTACTTC
TRBJ2-2 | TRBD2 | NA | TRBV7-3 | CASSLRAGGPTGELFF | TGTGCCAGCAGCTTAAGGGCGGGAGGGCCCACCGGGGAGCTGTTTTTT
TRBJ2-1 | NA | NA | TRBV7-9 | CASSKTEGWNEQFF | TGTGCCAGCAGCAAAACTGAGGGTTGGAATGAGCAGTTCTTC
TRBJ1-1 | NA | NA | TRBV5-8 | CASSLPGDRIEAFF | TGTGCCAGCAGCTTGCCGGGGGATCGTATTGAAGCTTTCTTT
TRBJ2-7 | NA | few | TRBV30 | CAWSYSGSYEQYF | TGTGCCTGGAGTTATAGTGGCTCCTACGAGCAGTACTTC
TRBJ2-1 | TRBD2 | NA | TRBV30 | CAWQGGRLSEQFF | TGTGCCTGGCAAGGCGGGAGGCTAAGTGAGCAGTTCTTC
TRBJ2-7 | NA | few | TRBV11-3 | CASSGGEQYF | TGTGCCAGCAGCGGAGGGGAGCAGTACTTC
TRBJ2-2 | NA | NA | TRBV19 | CASSSPGEKAPGELFF | TGTGCCAGTAGTTCCCCCGGGGAAAAAGCGCCCGGGGAGCTGTTTTTT
TRBJ1-6 | NA | NA | TRBV6-2/TRBV6-3 | CASSYGEGNSPLHF | TGTGCCAGCAGTTACGGTGAGGGTAATTCACCCCTCCACTTT
TRBJ2-2 | TRBD2 | NA | TRBV4-1 | CASSQDGRLAGNTGELFF | TGCGCCAGCAGCCAAGACGGAAGGCTAGCGGGGAACACCGGGGAGCTGTTTTTT
TRBJ2-7 | NA | NA | TRBV5-1 | CASSLDSPYEQYF | TGCGCCAGCAGCTTGGACAGTCCCTACGAGCAGTACTTC
TRBJ2-2 | TRBD2 | NA | TRBV2 | CASRPTSGRGLTGELFF | TGTGCCAGCAGACCGACTAGCGGGAGGGGTTTGACCGGGGAGCTGTTTTTT
TRBJ1-6 | TRBD1 | few | TRBV7-2 | CASSPREGANSPLHF | TGTGCCAGCAGCCCCCGTGAGGGGGCCAATTCACCCCTCCACTTT
TRBJ2-2 | TRBD2 | NA | TRBV2 | CASNTLAGSIGELFF | TGTGCCAGCAACACACTAGCGGGATCGATCGGGGAGCTGTTTTTT
TRBJ1-3 | NA | NA | TRBV11-2 | CASSLSRAGNTIYF | TGTGCCAGCAGCTTATCCAGGGCAGGAAACACCATATATTTT
TRBJ2-1 | NA | few | TRBV7-9 | CASSTLGNEQFF | TGTGCCAGCAGCACACTAGGCAATGAGCAGTTCTTC
TRBJ2-5 | TRBD1 | NA | TRBV4-3 | CASSQEGTGGSGETQYF | TGCGCCAGCAGCCAAGAAGGGACAGGGGGGTCGGGGGAGACCCAGTACTTC
TRBJ1-5 | NA | NA | TRBV5-4 | CASSLGTDRNQPQHF | TGTGCCAGCAGCTTGGGGACAGATCGGAATCAGCCCCAGCATTTT
TRBJ2-7 | NA | NA | TRBV3-1/TRBV3-2 | CASSQLDFEQYF | TGTGCCAGCAGCCAACTAGACTTCGAGCAGTACTTC
TRBJ2-1 | TRBD2 | NA | TRBV28 | CASKEAGTTAYNEQFF | TGTGCCAGCAAGGAAGCGGGGACGACCGCCTACAATGAGCAGTTCTTC